This entry features one T cell receptor (beta chain) sequence. The data stem from a study of shared T cell receptors in the human thymus. The table came from immunoSEQ multiplex PCR; TCRdb's copy has only in-frame clones and leaves some out. This sample yields about 380,000 clones, of which around 95% are seen a single time; 0.015% to 0.025% belongs to the top ten. Trimming took 5 bases from V and 0 from J, leaving 14 bases between them. There are 16 residues in the CDR3. From germline, CDR1 is SGHTA and CDR2 FQGNSA. The rearrangement joins TRBV7-2 to TRBJ2-1; no definite D call. Sequencing was done on a sample of thymocytes. The TCR comes from a human donor. The CDR3 protein is CASSPGKGYSYNEQFF. The CDR3 nucleotides are TGTGCCAGCAGCCCGGGTAAGGGCTACTCCTACAATGAGCAGTTCTTC.